This T cell receptor beta chain appears in the sequencing data of a study of shared clonotypes between healthy human individuals. About the research overall: Those who served as donors were a couple of women and a few men between the ages of 18 and 49. General study findings and limits: Clonotypes shared by all four sorted-subset donors had higher generation probabilities than non-shared clonotypes.

V trimming: 4 bases; J trimming: 5 bases; junction bases outside the gene matches: 4. Per the germline V gene, CDR1 is SGHDT and CDR2 is YYEEEE. The CDR3 is 13 residues long. The run depth of the assay was deep. Using immunoSEQ multiplex PCR, the repertoire was profiled, and TCRdb retains in-frame clones only, with some absent. The data contain approximately 2,300,000 clones, 85% to 95% of them singletons. Every one of the donors was a Caucasian adult that lived in Nashville, Tennessee. As concerns this clone: Its antigen is unidentified.

Specimen: naive CD4+ T cells from PBMCs. Described subset: CD45RA+ positively selected. The chain carries TRBV5-6 and TRBJ1-2, with 8 nucleotides matching TRBD1. The sequence came from a man aged 18 to 30 in good health. Some clones in this sample may be carry-over from other donors' samples. The CDR3 reads CASSPGTGYGYTF. DNA of the CDR3: TGTGCCAGCAGCCCGGGGACAGGTTATGGCTACACCTTC.